These 24 T cell receptor beta chains were all obtained from the same sample, sequenced in a study of vaccination effects on CD4 cells after COVID-19. Expansion with viral peptide pools was applied to antigen-specific CD4+ T cells by the ViraFEST assay prior to sequencing. At the end of about ten days of culture, CD4+ T cells were isolated. None of these healthy vaccinees had been infected with SARS-CoV-2 before vaccination. No antigens are known for them. The assay was immunoSEQ multiplex PCR, and TCRdb's table has in-frame clones only and misses some. The sample carries about 73,000 clones, 65% to 85% recorded once. This material consisted of CD4+ T cells from PBMCs cultured with HCoV-NL63 spike peptides, taken before COVID-19 vaccination. The receptors were gathered from a human donor who received a COVID-19 vaccine.

V usage is TRBV11-2 and J usage is TRBJ1-1; D possibly corresponds to TRBD1 (5 bases). The CDR3 extends over 15 amino acids. Germline V gives CDR1 SGHAT, CDR2 FQNNGV. V was shortened by 6 bases and J by 5 bases, with 19 bases between the two germline ends. Written as DNA, the CDR3 is TGTGCCAGCAGACGTCCGGGACGGGAGAGAACTGAAGCTTTCTTT. This translates into CASRRPGRERTEAFF.

This chain connects TRBV5-5 to TRBJ2-5; D is unresolved. This CDR3 has 14 residues. Trimming shortened V by 0 bases and J by 2 bases, and 8 bases separated the two germline ends. Germline values: CDR1 SGHKS, CDR2 YYEKEE (reference sequence). The CDR3 DNA sequence: TGTGCCAGCAGCTTGGACTGGGCTCAAGAGACCCAGTACTTC. The encoded protein is CASSLDWAQETQYF.

This clone was counted a single time. The chain uses TRBV4-2 and TRBJ2-5; D is unclear. The CDR3 sequence is 14 residues long. CDR1 and CDR2 (germline): LGHNA, YNFKEQ. V was cut by 1 base and J by 1 base, with 7 bases left in between. In nucleotides, the CDR3 is TGTGCCAGCAGCCAAGGTTCACGCCAAGAGACCCAGTACTTC. The encoded protein is CASSQGSRQETQYF.

The V call is TRBV6-6, the J call TRBJ2-2, with D maybe TRBD1 (5 bases). The germline CDR1 and CDR2 sequences are MNHNY and SVGAGI (reference sequence). The CDR3 contains 14 residues. V lost 6 bases and J lost 5, with 13 bases in between. The CDR3 coding sequence is TGTGCCAGCAGGGTCCTCAGGGAAACCGGGGAGCTGTTTTTT. Protein sequence: CASRVLRETGELFF.

V gene TRBV4-1 combines with J gene TRBJ2-3; 7 bases align to TRBD1. The CDR3 contains 15 residues. Per germline, CDR1 MGHRA and CDR2 YSYEKL. V gave up 1 base and J gave up 2 bases; unmatched junction bases: 3. CDR3 residues: CASSQGDSDTDTQYF. In nucleotides, the CDR3 is TGCGCCAGCAGCCAAGGGGACAGTGACACAGATACGCAGTATTTT.

This clone was counted a few times. The genes are TRBV29-1 and TRBJ1-3; D is possibly TRBD1 (6 bases). The CDR3 runs to 16 residues. Germline V gene lookup returns CDR1 SQVTM and CDR2 ANQGSEA. With 4 bases removed from V and 2 bases from J, the gap between germline ends came to 18 bases. CDR3 loop: CSVVLMEGVAGNTIYF. The CDR3 nucleotides read TGCAGCGTTGTTCTTATGGAGGGGGTCGCTGGAAACACCATATATTTT.

This rearrangement joins TRBV4-1 to TRBJ1-1; D is undetermined. Trimming shortened V by 1 base and J by 2 bases, and 8 bases separated the two germline ends. The CDR3 consists of 14 residues. The germline CDR1 and CDR2 sequences are MGHRA and YSYEKL. CDR3 in amino acids: CASSQGEANTEAFF. CDR3 sequence (DNA): TGCGCCAGCAGCCAAGGAGAGGCAAACACTGAAGCTTTCTTT.

The chain couples TRBV6-5 to TRBJ2-7, with no clear D. The CDR3 is 15 residues long. Germline loops: CDR1 MNHEY, CDR2 SVGAGI. V was shortened by 0 bases and J by 2 bases, with 11 bases between the two germline ends. The CDR3 nucleotides are TGTGCCAGCAGTTACTCGATTACTGGGGCCTACGAGCAGTACGTC. It specifies CASSYSITGAYEQYV.

This chain links TRBV2 with TRBJ1-3, with D perhaps matching TRBD1 (6 bases). The CDR3 length is 15 residues. Between the trimmed V and J ends, which lost 3 bases and 4 bases, there was a span of 13 bases. CDR1 SNHLY and CDR2 FYNNEI come from the germline V gene. This CDR3 reads CASSDGGASGNTIYF. DNA for the CDR3: TGTGCCAGCAGTGATGGGGGCGCCTCGGGAAACACCATATATTTT.

This clone has more than one count but fewer than ten. J is TRBJ1-2 and V is TRBV18, with TRBD1 matching over 7 bases. V was clipped by 6 bases and J by 8 bases; unmatched bases: 9. CDR3 length: 13 amino acids. The V gene's germline CDR1 is KGHSH and CDR2 LQKENI. CDR3 protein: CASSPDRVQGYTF. The CDR3 nucleotides are TGTGCCAGCTCTCCTGACAGGGTACAAGGCTACACCTTC.

This clone appeared a few times. The V call is TRBV11-2, the J call TRBJ1-5, with D hard to call. Trimming stripped 3 bases from V and 2 bases from J, with 11 bases between. The CDR3 is 15 amino acids. Germline V gives CDR1 SGHAT, CDR2 FQNNGV. The CDR3 nucleotides are TGTGCCAGCAGCTTGACACCAAATGGCAATCAGCCCCAGCATTTT. Residues: CASSLTPNGNQPQHF. Drawing the rest from reference TRBV11-2 and TRBJ1-5, the complete variable domain is EAGVAQSPRYKIIEKRQSVAFWCNPISGHATLYWYQQILGQGPKLLIQFQNNGVVDDSQLPKDRFSAERLKGVDSTLKIQPAKLEDSAVYLCASSLTPNGNQPQHFGDGTRLSIL.

V usage is TRBV19 and J usage is TRBJ1-3; D is unclear. Trimming pared 0 bases from V and 0 bases from J, leaving 6 bases between. The germline CDR1 and CDR2 sequences are LNHDA and SQIVND (reference sequence). The CDR3 loop spans 15 amino acids. CDR3 in DNA: TGTGCCAGTAGTATAGAAGGCATCTCTGGAAACACCATATATTTT. Encoded protein: CASSIEGISGNTIYF.

V usage is TRBV27 and J usage is TRBJ1-5, with D maybe TRBD1 (6 bases). Germline CDR1 and CDR2: MNHEY and SMNVEV (reference sequence). The V and J ends lost 1 base and 2 bases respectively, with 18 bases between them. The CDR3 length is 18 residues. This CDR3 reads CASSLLSWVAGGNQPQHF. The CDR3 nucleotides are TGTGCCAGCAGTTTATTATCTTGGGTTGCAGGGGGCAATCAGCCCCAGCATTTT.

The rearrangement links TRBV6-5 to TRBJ2-2; a possible D gene is TRBD2 (7 bases). Germline CDR1 and CDR2: MNHEY and SVGAGI. The CDR3 runs to 14 residues. The V and J ends lost 10 bases and 8 bases respectively, with 20 bases between them. This chain's CDR3 is CATDAGAGLGELFF. The CDR3 DNA reads TGTGCCACCGACGCGGGGGCGGGGCTTGGGGAGCTGTTTTTT.

The V and J genes are TRBV5-1 and TRBJ1-1, with D unresolved. Trimming shortened V by 0 bases and J by 3 bases, and 6 bases separated the two germline ends. The CDR3 spans 13 residues. Germline-derived CDR1 and CDR2 are SGHRS and YFSETQ. The CDR3 nucleotides read TGCGCCAGCAGCTTGGAGCTGGACACTGAAGCTTTCTTT. Amino acids: CASSLELDTEAFF.

V is TRBV18 and J is TRBJ1-5; no firm D call. V was clipped by 4 bases and J by 2 bases, with 9 bases between them. Germline V gene data show CDR1 as KGHSH and CDR2 as LQKENI. This CDR3 is 14 amino acids long. CDR3: CASSLSSGNQPQHF. The DNA of the CDR3 is TGTGCCAGCTCACTTTCCTCGGGCAATCAGCCCCAGCATTTT.

This chain joins TRBV30 and TRBJ2-6; D remains ambiguous. Deletions cut 2 bases from V and 4 bases from J, with 30 bases between. This CDR3 contains 21 residues. The germline gives CDR1 GTSNPN, CDR2 SVGIG (reference sequence). The CDR3 sequence is CAWSKKKLSLPQSLGANVLTF. Written as DNA, the CDR3 is TGTGCCTGGAGTAAGAAAAAACTCAGCCTGCCCCAGTCTCTGGGGGCCAACGTCCTGACTTTC.

This clone was detected a few times. The rearrangement uses TRBV4-1 and TRBJ1-3; weak D call: TRBD1 (5 bases). The CDR3 is made up of 17 amino acids. Trimming stripped 4 bases from V and 0 bases from J, with 16 bases between. Germline values: CDR1 MGHRA, CDR2 YSYEKL. The CDR3 is CASSPIKTVSSGNTIYF. The DNA for the CDR3 is TGCGCCAGCAGCCCGATTAAGACAGTCTCCTCTGGAAACACCATATATTTT.

V usage is TRBV7-9 and J usage is TRBJ2-1; unclear D gene. The germline V and J ends were trimmed by 5 bases and 3 bases, with 2 bases remaining between them. CDR1 and CDR2 (germline): SEHNR, FQNEAQ (reference sequence). The CDR3 consists of 11 residues. The CDR3 reads CASSDYNEQFF. The CDR3 DNA follows: TGTGCCAGCAGCGACTACAATGAGCAGTTCTTC.

V is TRBV2 and J is TRBJ2-1, with 8 bases fitting TRBD1. Per the germline V gene, CDR1 is SNHLY and CDR2 is FYNNEI. J lost 4 bases, V lost 5 bases, and 7 bases had no gene match. The CDR3 contains 15 residues. CDR3 in amino acids: CASSMDRVLYNEQFF. In DNA, the CDR3 is TGTGCCAGCAGTATGGACAGGGTTTTGTACAATGAGCAGTTCTTC.

The V and J genes are TRBV5-4 and TRBJ2-7, with a possible D match to TRBD1 (6 bases). Trimming left V 4 bases short and J 0 bases short, with 14 bases between. There are 15 residues in the CDR3. Germline CDR1 reads SGHNT; CDR2 reads YYREEE (reference sequence). The CDR3 region is CASSTSRGSSYEQYV. CDR3 DNA: TGTGCCAGCAGCACCAGCAGGGGAAGCTCCTACGAGCAGTACGTC.

V is TRBV5-3 and J is TRBJ2-1; D not certain. TRBV5-3 is known as an ORF, though its function is uncertain. Trimming shortened V by 0 bases and J by 0 bases, and 7 bases separated the two germline ends. The CDR3 sequence is 15 residues long. The CDR3 loop is CARSLEPSSYNEQFF. The CDR3 DNA reads TGTGCCAGAAGCTTGGAGCCAAGCTCCTACAATGAGCAGTTCTTC.

This clone was picked up a small number of times. This chain joins TRBV2 and TRBJ1-2; D remains ambiguous. Germline V gene lookup returns CDR1 SNHLY and CDR2 FYNNEI. With 6 bases removed from V and 5 bases from J, the gap between germline ends came to 4 bases. The CDR3 sequence is 10 residues long. This CDR3 is CASSLYGYTF. In nucleotides, the CDR3 is TGTGCCAGCAGCCTGTATGGCTACACCTTC.

V is TRBV29-1 and J is TRBJ1-5, with D perhaps TRBD1 (6 bases). The CDR3 is 14 amino acids. V lost 7 bases and J lost 6, with 19 bases in between. In germline, CDR1 is SQVTM, CDR2 ANQGSEA. The CDR3: CSDTRGGGSQPQHF. The DNA of the CDR3 is TGCAGCGACACCAGAGGGGGGGGTTCTCAGCCCCAGCATTTT.